The rows below give T cell receptor beta chains drawn from one sample of a study of immune evolution from preneoplasia to lung adenocarcinoma. The data were produced by immunoSEQ multiplex PCR, yet TCRdb's version contains in-frame clones alone and is incomplete. The profile shows several thousand clones, 65% to 85% of them singletons. The sequenced sample was FFPE minimally invasive lung adenocarcinoma tissue. These receptor sequences come from a person aged 70 to 85 with lung adenocarcinoma. The CDR3 runs from the conserved cysteine through the conserved F or W. A D gene is named only where the DNA matches it firmly. The size field is filled for only some rows; it gives once, few, many or a size class.

14	TRBD1	TRBV7-2	few	TRBJ1-6	TGTGCCAGCAGCTTGACAGGGGTGAGGTCACCCCTCCACTTT	CASSLTGVRSPLHF
13	TRBD1	TRBV11-1	NA	TRBJ2-7	TGTGCCAGCAGGGGGCGCGGACAGGGCCTACCGTACTTC	CASRGRGQGLPYF
18	TRBD1	TRBV27	NA	TRBJ2-7	TGTGCCAGCAGTCCCGTAATCCTCAGGGGGCTAAAAACCTACGAGCAGTACTTC	CASSPVILRGLKTYEQYF
12	NA	TRBV10-1	NA	TRBJ1-3	TGCGCCACCGGGACATCAGGAAACACCATATATTTT	CATGTSGNTIYF
15	TRBD1	TRBV5-1	NA	TRBJ1-1	TGCGCCAGCAGCTTGAACAGGGGTATCAACACTGAAGCTTTCTTT	CASSLNRGINTEAFF
14	NA	TRBV6-1	NA	TRBJ1-4	TGTGCCAGCACCGCAGGGGCCGGACCTGAAAAACTGTTTTTT	CASTAGAGPEKLFF
14	NA	TRBV19	NA	TRBJ2-5	TGTGCCAGTAGTATTGGTACCAAAAGGGAGACCCAGTACTTC	CASSIGTKRETQYF
14	NA	TRBV7-9	NA	TRBJ1-3	TGTGCCAGCAGCTTCGGGGAACTTGGAAACACCATATATTTT	CASSFGELGNTIYF
15	TRBD2	TRBV5-6	NA	TRBJ2-7	TGTGCCAGCAGCTTGGCCCCTAGCGGGGGATACGAGCAGTACTTC	CASSLAPSGGYEQYF
14	TRBD1	TRBV6-4	NA	TRBJ2-3	TGTGCCAGCAGTGGCGGACAGGGGGCGGATACGCAGTATTTT	CASSGGQGADTQYF
13	NA	TRBV6-1	NA	TRBJ1-1	TGTGCCGCCCGGGATACAGGGACTATTGAAGCTTTCTTT	CAARDTGTIEAFF
12	NA	TRBV9	NA	TRBJ2-3	TGTGCCAGCAGCGTAGTGGGAGATACGCAGTATTTT	CASSVVGDTQYF
14	TRBD1	TRBV5-6	NA	TRBJ2-7	TGTGCCAGCAGATCGACAGGGTCCCCTACGGTGCAGTACTTC	CASRSTGSPTVQYF
14	NA	TRBV7-9	NA	TRBJ2-3	TGTGCCAGCAGCTTAGATGTGATCACAGATACGCAGTATTTT	CASSLDVITDTQYF
12	NA	TRBV7-2	NA	TRBJ1-5	TGTGCCAGCAGCTTAGGTTATCAGCCCCAGCATTTT	CASSLGYQPQHF
14	NA	TRBV6-1	NA	TRBJ2-5	TGTGCCAGCAGTGAAGCGATCAGGCAAGAGACCCAGTACTTC	CASSEAIRQETQYF
15	TRBD1	TRBV30	NA	TRBJ1-5	TGTGCCTGGCGCGCCGGGACAGGGGGCAATCAGCCCCAGCATTTT	CAWRAGTGGNQPQHF
13	NA	TRBV19	few	TRBJ2-3	TGTGCCAGTTCCTGGACAGTCACAGATACGCAGTATTTT	CASSWTVTDTQYF
15	NA	TRBV5-5	few	TRBJ2-7	TGTGCCAGCAGCGTGGACTCTCATCACTCCTACGAGCAGTACTTC	CASSVDSHHSYEQYF
16	TRBD1	TRBV5-1	NA	TRBJ1-3	TGCGCCAGCAGCTCCGGGACAGGAACGTCTGGAAACACCATATATTTT	CASSSGTGTSGNTIYF
15	NA	TRBV30	NA	TRBJ2-7	TGTGCCTGGAGGCTGACCCACCGCTTTTCCTACGAGCAGTACTTC	CAWRLTHRFSYEQYF
15	TRBD1	TRBV7-9	NA	TRBJ2-7	TGTGCCAGCAGCTTAGGAGCGGGACAGGGTGGCGAGCAGTACTTC	CASSLGAGQGGEQYF
13	NA	TRBV30	NA	TRBJ1-2	TGTGCCTGGAGCGATGACGGAGACTATGGCTACACCTTC	CAWSDDGDYGYTF
14	NA	TRBV30	few	TRBJ1-3	TGTGCCTGGAGTGAAGGGGGCTCTGGAAACACCATATATTTT	CAWSEGGSGNTIYF
12	NA	TRBV19	NA	TRBJ2-6	TGTGCCACCTACTCTGGGGCCAACGTCCTGACTTTC	CATYSGANVLTF
14	NA	TRBV18	large	TRBJ2-6	TGTGCCAGCTCAGTGGACTCTGGGGCCAACGTCCTGACTTTC	CASSVDSGANVLTF
11	NA	TRBV7-9	few	TRBJ2-5	TGTGCCTGGGGGACTCAAGAGACCCAGTACTTC	CAWGTQETQYF
15	TRBD2	TRBV5-1	NA	TRBJ2-3	TGCGCCAGCAGCTTGGGGGACCTAGCGGGAGATACGCAGTATTTT	CASSLGDLAGDTQYF
14	NA	TRBV28	NA	TRBJ1-5	TGTGCCAGCAGTTCGGTGATTAGCAATCAGCCCCAGCATTTT	CASSSVISNQPQHF
15	TRBD1	TRBV7-3	NA	TRBJ2-6	TGTGCCAGCAGCCGGGACAGGGTGGGGGCCAACGTCCTGACTTTC	CASSRDRVGANVLTF
17	NA	TRBV4-3	NA	TRBJ2-5	TGCGCCAGCAGCCAAGGATGGGGCGCAGGGGAGGAAGAGACCCAGTACTTC	CASSQGWGAGEEETQYF
14	TRBD1	TRBV19	few	TRBJ1-6	TGTGCCAGCAAAAACAGGGGGGATAATTCACCCCTCCACTTT	CASKNRGDNSPLHF
15	NA	TRBV4-3	NA	TRBJ1-5	TGCGCCAGCAGCCCCACCTTTGTGAGCAATCAGCCCCAGCATTTT	CASSPTFVSNQPQHF
15	TRBD1	TRBV6-6	NA	TRBJ1-1	TGTGCCAGCAGCCCGGGACAGAGGACAAGATCTGAAGCTTTCTTT	CASSPGQRTRSEAFF
16	NA	TRBV6-6	NA	TRBJ2-2	TGTGCCAGCAGTCACACTGGCAGGGTGGGGACCGGGGAGCTGTTTTTT	CASSHTGRVGTGELFF
13	NA	TRBV19	once	TRBJ1-1	TGTGCCAGTAGTACCGAGGGGTCTTCTGAAGCTTTCTTT	CASSTEGSSEAFF
14	NA	TRBV28	medium-sized	TRBJ2-7	TGTGCCAGCATCCCCGCGGACGGGACCTACGAGCAGTACTTC	CASIPADGTYEQYF
12	NA	TRBV6-6	NA	TRBJ2-7	TGTGCCAGCAGTTGGTTAAGTTACGAGCAGTACTTC	CASSWLSYEQYF
13	NA	TRBV19	NA	TRBJ2-5	TGTGCCAGTAGTAGGACCTCGCAAGAGACCCAGTACTTC	CASSRTSQETQYF
17	TRBD2	TRBV10-3	once	TRBJ2-3	TGTGCCATCAGTCCCCAGACTAGCGGGAGCTACACAGATACGCAGTATTTT	CAISPQTSGSYTDTQYF
18	TRBD2	TRBV11-2	NA	TRBJ2-5	TGTGCCAGCAGCCTAGGGACTAGCGGGGGGGCCGGATCAGAGACCCAGTACTTC	CASSLGTSGGAGSETQYF
15	TRBD2	TRBV6-6	NA	TRBJ2-5	TGTGCCAGCGGCCTAGCGGGAGGACTTGAAGAGACCCAGTACTTC	CASGLAGGLEETQYF
15	TRBD2	TRBV5-1	NA	TRBJ2-5	TGCGCCAGCAGCTCCCAGCGGGGCCCGCAAGAGACCCAGTACTTC	CASSSQRGPQETQYF
17	TRBD1	TRBV7-1	NA	TRBJ1-4	TGTGCCAGCAGTCCGGGACAGGGATCGGCAACTAATGAAAAACTGTTTTTT	CASSPGQGSATNEKLFF
15	NA	TRBV19	NA	TRBJ2-2	TGTGCCAGTAGTATCGATAGGGCGAACACCGGGGAGCTGTTTTTT	CASSIDRANTGELFF
11	NA	TRBV15	NA	TRBJ2-1	TGTGCCACCAGCAGCGGTTGGTCGCAGTTCTTC	CATSSGWSQFF
15	TRBD1	TRBV7-2	NA	TRBJ1-2	TGTGCCAGCAGCCCAGACAGGGCAGAAAGGGATGGCTACACCTTC	CASSPDRAERDGYTF
15	TRBD1	TRBV7-8	NA	TRBJ2-5	TGTGCCAGCAGCGACGACGACAGGGGTCAAGAGACCCAGTACTTC	CASSDDDRGQETQYF
16	NA	TRBV18	NA	TRBJ2-7	TGTGCCAGCTCACCTGACCCTAGGCTAACGATCTACGAGCAGTACTTC	CASSPDPRLTIYEQYF
15	TRBD1	TRBV29-1	NA	TRBJ1-2	TGCAGCGTTGAAACCCCCCAGGGGGCGAGGTATGGCTACACCTTC	CSVETPQGARYGYTF
11	NA	TRBV7-9	few	TRBJ1-2	TGTGCCAGCAGCTTGAACTATGGCTACACCTTC	CASSLNYGYTF